The 10 T cell receptor beta chains reported below all come from one sample, sequenced in a study of identical twins. TCRdb passed the 5' RACE reads through MiXCR, listing each CDR3 protein once. The repertoire holds some 1,700,000 distinct CDR3 sequences, with more than 30% as singletons. The specimen was cord blood. The receptors come from a newborn girl in good health.

DNA of the CDR3: TGCGCCAGCAGCCAAGTTATTGATCGGACTGAAGCTTTCTTT. Translation gives CASSQVIDRTEAFF. The chain joins TRBV4-1 to TRBJ1-1; no reliable D call. This CDR3 is 14 amino acids long. The germline V gene encodes CDR1 MGHRA and CDR2 YSYEKL. Trimming left V 1 base short and J 5 bases short, with 11 bases between.

This clonotype has a single count. CDR3 bases: TGTGCCACCAGCAGACCTTCTAGCGGGAGCAAAAACATTCAGTACTTC. It specifies CATSRPSSGSKNIQYF. The chain links TRBV15 to TRBJ2-5, with 10 bases lining up with TRBD2. The J call is doubtful: the DNA matches TRBJ2-4 better. The germline CDR1 and CDR2 sequences are LNHNV and YYDKDF (reference sequence). This CDR3 is 16 amino acids long.

The rearrangement links TRBV10-3 to TRBJ2-5; unclear D gene. Trimming left V 4 bases short and J 11 bases short, with 20 bases between. This CDR3 is 14 amino acids long. Germline V gene lookup returns CDR1 ENHRY and CDR2 SYGVKD. The CDR3 nucleotides are TGTGCCATCAGTGGGGCAGCCACCTACAATGAGCAGTACTTC. Encoded protein: CAISGAATYNEQYF.

V gene TRBV20-1 combines with J gene TRBJ2-1; TRBD2 matches at 14 bases. CDR3 length: 16 amino acids. V dropped 5 bases and J dropped 4; count of bases not matched to a gene: 7. Looked up from germline, CDR1 is DFQATT and CDR2 is SNEGSKA (reference sequence). CDR3 DNA: TGCAGTGCTTACATGACTAGCGGGAGGGAGTACAATGAGCAGTTCTTC. Amino acid sequence: CSAYMTSGREYNEQFF.

This clonotype was counted a few times. The rearrangement joins TRBV10-3 to TRBJ2-1, with TRBD2 identical over 7 bases. Per germline, CDR1 ENHRY and CDR2 SYGVKD. The CDR3 runs 15 residues. V shed 6 bases and J 0 bases; nucleotides not matched to a gene: 5. The CDR3 sequence is CAISLGLISYNEQFF. The CDR3 coding sequence is TGTGCCATCAGCTTGGGACTAATCTCCTACAATGAGCAGTTCTTC.

On this clonotype itself: At one end, the junction sequence differs from germline, possibly due to a read error. The chain has TRBV27 and TRBJ1-2; D is possibly TRBD1 (5 bases). The CDR3 spans 15 residues. Germline CDR1 and CDR2: MNHEY and SMNVEV (reference sequence). The CDR3 DNA reads as TGTACCAGCAGTCTTCGACAGCCCCCCAACTATGGCTACACCTTC. Translation gives CTSSLRQPPNYGYTF.

Notes on this clonotype: At one boundary the junction diverges from the germline segment, which might be a read error. This chain joins TRBV11-2 and TRBJ2-5, with a possible D match to TRBD2 (6 bases). The CDR3 loop spans 15 amino acids. Per the germline V gene, CDR1 is SGHAT and CDR2 is FQNNGV. The CDR3 spells CASGFGLAAQETQYF. The CDR3 bases are TGTGCCAGCGGCTTCGGCTTAGCGGCCCAAGAGACCCAGTACTTC. Full variable domain (rest looked up from reference TRBV11-2 and TRBJ2-5): EAGVAQSPRYKIIEKRQSVAFWCNPISGHATLYWYQQILGQGPKLLIQFQNNGVVDDSQLPKDRFSAERLKGVDSTLKIQPAKLEDSAVYLCASGFGLAAQETQYFGPGTRLLVL.

This clonotype appeared a few times. The chain couples TRBV4-2 to TRBJ2-5; D is unclear. Trimming pared 4 bases from V and 5 bases from J, leaving 17 bases between. Germline CDR1 is LGHNA and CDR2 is YNFKEQ. There are 15 residues in the CDR3. Here the CDR3 DNA reads TGTGCCAGCAGCCTCGGTGCCCGGGTGGAGGAGACCCAGTACTTC. Translation: CASSLGARVEETQYF.

The rearrangement links TRBV28 to TRBJ2-3, with unresolved D. CDR1 and CDR2 (germline): MDHEN, SYDVKM. The CDR3 contains 12 residues. V lost 7 bases to trimming and J lost 0 bases, with 5 bases between them. In nucleotides, the CDR3 is TGTGCCAGCAAACAGAGCACAGATACGCAGTATTTT. Protein sequence: CASKQSTDTQYF.

The chain carries TRBV2 and TRBJ2-1, with D maybe TRBD1 (5 bases). V shed 4 bases and J shed 0 bases, with 10 bases lying between them. Germline values: CDR1 SNHLY, CDR2 FYNNEI. CDR3 length: 15 amino acids. The DNA of the CDR3 is TGTGCCAGCAGTGCCGACAGTAGCTCCTACAATGAGCAGTTCTTC. Residues: CASSADSSSYNEQFF.